This is a list of T cell receptor beta chains from one sample in a study of cytomegalovirus exposure and HLA in healthy donors. The data were produced by immunoSEQ multiplex PCR, yet TCRdb's version contains in-frame clones alone and is incomplete. The sample shows roughly 220,000 clones, roughly 80% of them seen only once. Sequenced sample: PBMCs. All receptors derive from a man aged 25 to 40 in good health and CMV-seronegative. Both conserved end residues are part of each CDR3.

j_call cdr3_length v_call cdr3_aa
TRBJ1-2 14 TRBV7-9 CASSAGTGGYGYTF
TRBJ2-3 18 TRBV27 CASSFRGLAHFPTDTQYF
TRBJ1-1 14 TRBV15 CATSRGRDRGEAFF
TRBJ2-1 17 TRBV5-1 CASSLEASGTVGNEQFF
TRBJ2-2 15 TRBV5-1 CASSFTSGVNGELFF
TRBJ2-3 16 TRBV2 CASSDMGTLGTDTQYF
TRBJ2-7 15 TRBV11-3 CASSLGGGITYEQYF
TRBJ2-7 16 TRBV28 CASSPPLGQGDYEQYF
TRBJ1-3 14 TRBV5-1 CASALGLSGNTIYF
TRBJ2-7 20 TRBV7-8 CASSLEPRGQIQDFSYEQYF
TRBJ1-2 14 TRBV19 CASNQGARVYGYTF
TRBJ1-5 15 TRBV2 CASSGETGSNQPQHF
TRBJ1-1 14 TRBV6-1 CASSRAQGYTEAFF
TRBJ1-1 18 TRBV5-1 CASSLDPRVEVMNTEAFF
TRBJ2-6 19 TRBV28 CASTSPFGRTATGASVLTF
TRBJ1-5 15 TRBV28 CASSLMQGANQPQHF
TRBJ2-7 14 TRBV27 CASSWGSATNEQYF
TRBJ2-4 16 TRBV5-1 CASSPELTTGLNIQYF
TRBJ2-3 15 TRBV9 CASSDSGGRTDTQYF
TRBJ1-2 14 TRBV6-1 CASSEPGQGYGYTF
TRBJ1-4 15 TRBV4-2 CASSQAGTSNEKLFF
- 14 TRBV2 CASSEDRISYEQYF
TRBJ2-1 17 TRBV7-9 CASSLVLADPSYNEQFF
TRBJ1-1 13 TRBV28 CAINYQGGTEAFF
TRBJ2-2 16 TRBV5-1 CASSFLTSGGTGELFF
TRBJ2-2 14 TRBV21-1 CASSTTGFPGELFF
TRBJ2-3 12 TRBV28 CASSSITDTQYF
TRBJ2-5 13 TRBV29-1 CSVTTITGETQYF
TRBJ1-4 15 TRBV4-3 CASSQDIRGDEKLFF
TRBJ2-7 17 TRBV4-3 CASSQDTWGRGNYEQYF
TRBJ1-6 16 TRBV5-5 CASSLATGQYNSPLHF
TRBJ2-7 14 TRBV16 CASSVRQGTYEQYF
TRBJ2-5 14 TRBV11-2 CASRTTGATGTQYF
TRBJ1-5 14 TRBV6-6 CASSPLGGNQPQHF
TRBJ2-7 15 TRBV2 CATENRILGAYEQYF
TRBJ1-2 13 TRBV27 CASSFQGFYGYTF
TRBJ1-3 19 TRBV4-2 CASSRAGQGATFSGNTIYF
TRBJ1-1 12 TRBV28 CASSYPTGEAFF
TRBJ2-7 12 TRBV15 CATSKADNEQYF
TRBJ1-1 14 TRBV27 CASQIARGSTEAFF
TRBJ1-4 15 TRBV6-5 CASSPWRALGEKLFF
TRBJ1-2 15 TRBV29-1 CSVVPRTATNYGYTF